Below, 8 T cell receptor beta chains from the same sample are listed, as sequenced in a study of Graves' ophthalmopathy and Graves' hyperthyroidism. RNA transcripts yielded amplified TCR beta CDR3 regions. Second-round multiplex PCR came after a first-round RT-PCR that employed HTBI primers. TCRdb fed the multiplex PCR reads into MiXCR, producing one record per CDR3 protein. This table has over 450,000 distinct CDR3 sequences, approximately 15% appearing once. Sequencing used blood. The receptors come from a woman under 40 with Graves' ophthalmopathy.

About this clonotype: This may come from a read error, since a much larger clone is one base off. The chain recombines TRBV7-9 with TRBJ1-1; TRBD1 might be the D (6 bases). Germline CDR1 SEHNR, CDR2 FQNEAQ (reference sequence). This CDR3 has 15 amino acids. The CDR3 here is CASSQPLRGSTEACF. The CDR3 bases are TGTGCCAGCAGTCAACCACTCAGGGGAAGCACTGAAGCTTGCTTT.

This clonotype has ten or more counts. V is TRBV30 and J is TRBJ1-5; 7 bases match TRBD1. V lost 1 base and J lost 4; bases outside the gene matches: 4. This CDR3 region has 14 residues. The germline gives CDR1 GTSNPN, CDR2 SVGIG (reference sequence). The CDR3 reads CAWSGQGGNQPQHF. CDR3 DNA sequence: TGTGCCTGGAGTGGCCAGGGGGGGAATCAGCCCCAGCATTTT.

At least ten counts were recorded for this clonotype. The rearrangement uses TRBV7-9 and TRBJ1-1, with a tentative D call TRBD1 (5 bases). V lost 3 bases and J lost 0, with 11 bases in between. Germline V CDR1 and CDR2: SEHNR, FQNEAQ (reference sequence). The CDR3 loop spans 15 amino acids. CDR3 sequence reads: CASSFTGTLNTEAFF. For the CDR3, the DNA is TGTGCCAGCAGCTTTACCGGGACTTTGAACACTGAAGCTTTCTTT.

Many counts were recorded for this clonotype. The chain has TRBV20-1 and TRBJ1-2; 10 bases are shared with TRBD1. The ends lost 8 bases at V and 6 bases at J; junction bases unmatched: 15. Germline V gene sequence: CDR1 DFQATT, CDR2 SNEGSKA (reference sequence). This CDR3 region has 15 residues. CDR3 in amino acids: CSTLGNSGTGDGYTF. The CDR3 DNA reads TGCAGTACCCTAGGGAATTCCGGGACAGGGGATGGCTACACCTTC.

The chain combines TRBV11-2 with TRBJ1-1; maybe TRBD1 (6 bases). The CDR3 is 15 residues long. Germline V gives CDR1 SGHAT, CDR2 FQNNGV. V lost 2 bases and J 1 base, leaving 11 bases between the germline ends. In DNA, the CDR3 is TGTGCCAGCAGCTTAACGGGGGCCCAGAACACTGAAGCTTTCTTT. Translated, it gives CASSLTGAQNTEAFF.

This clonotype was found a few times. The rearrangement joins TRBV6-5 to TRBJ1-6, with unresolved D. Germline-derived CDR1 and CDR2 are MNHEY and SVGAGI. The CDR3 sequence is 14 residues long. V was pared by 2 bases and J by 6 bases, with 8 bases between. CDR3 nucleotides: TGTGCCAGCAGTTACCGGGATCTTAATTCACCCCTCCACTTT. This translates into CASSYRDLNSPLHF.

This clonotype was detected ten times or more. The V call is TRBV19, the J call TRBJ2-2; D is ambiguous. Trimming stripped 2 bases from V and 7 bases from J, with 8 bases between. From germline, CDR1 is LNHDA and CDR2 SQIVND (reference sequence). CDR3 length: 13 residues. CDR3 DNA sequence: TGTGCCAGTAGTATAAAGTTTAACGGGGAGCTGTTTTTT. It encodes CASSIKFNGELFF.

This chain connects TRBV30 to TRBJ2-2, with TRBD1 matching over 8 bases. Trimming removed 0 bases from V and 7 bases from J; junction bases left unmatched: 1. This CDR3 spans 13 amino acids. Germline values: CDR1 GTSNPN, CDR2 SVGIG (reference sequence). Here the CDR3 DNA reads TGTGCCTGGAGTGTAACAGGGGGCGGGGAGCTGTTTTTT. Its translation is CAWSVTGGGELFF.